A selection of T cell receptor beta chains follows, all from one sample in a study of Ad26.COV2.S vaccination and SARS-CoV-2 variants. The table came from immunoSEQ multiplex PCR; TCRdb's copy has only in-frame clones and leaves some out. This sample has 500,000 or so clones; 85% to 90% occur once, and the top ten carry approximately 2.5%. The sample in question was peripheral blood, obtained in a trial of Ad26.COV2.S vaccine versus placebo. Source of these receptors: a person aged 18 to 65 who received the Ad26.COV2.S COVID-19 vaccine or a placebo. CDR3s include the opening cysteine and the closing phenylalanine or tryptophan. The D gene is left open where the match is weak. Clone size is stated in some rows and not others, as once, few, many or a class when expanded.

d_call	v_call	j_call	clone_size	cdr3_aa	cdr3_nt
TRBD2	TRBV19	TRBJ2-7	-	CASSTGSGGPPYEQYF	TGTGCCAGTAGTACAGGGAGCGGGGGCCCTCCCTACGAGCAGTACTTC
TRBD1	TRBV28	TRBJ1-4	-	CASRSGQGSLLFNEKLFF	TGTGCCAGCAGATCTGGACAGGGTTCGTTACTGTTTAACGAAAAACTGTTTTTT
-	TRBV16	TRBJ1-5	few	CASSQVRGRGQPQHF	TGTGCCAGCAGCCAAGTAAGGGGCCGTGGGCAGCCCCAGCATTTT
-	TRBV9	TRBJ2-2	-	CASSVEWYTGELFF	TGTGCCAGCAGCGTAGAGTGGTACACCGGGGAGCTGTTTTTT
-	TRBV18	TRBJ2-1	-	CASSPPRGDFNEQFF	TGTGCCAGCTCACCTCCACGAGGGGATTTCAATGAGCAGTTCTTC
TRBD1	TRBV5-1	TRBJ2-5	-	CASSFTGGGETQYF	TGCGCCAGCAGCTTTACAGGGGGCGGAGAGACCCAGTACTTC
-	TRBV19	TRBJ1-5	once	CASSRGDLRNQPQHF	TGTGCCAGTAGTAGAGGAGATCTCCGCAATCAGCCCCAGCATTTT
-	TRBV21-1	TRBJ2-7	-	CASSKAGWGRRGPYEQYF	TGTGCCAGCAGCAAAGCCGGGTGGGGCAGAAGAGGACCCTACGAGCAGTACTTC
TRBD1	TRBV4-1	TRBJ1-2	-	CASRGVTGTGRDGYTF	TGCGCCAGCAGGGGAGTTACCGGGACAGGTCGGGATGGCTACACCTTC
TRBD2	TRBV15	TRBJ2-2	-	CATSRAGGWTGELFF	TGTGCCACCAGCAGAGCGGGAGGTTGGACCGGGGAGCTGTTTTTT
TRBD1	TRBV4-2	TRBJ1-5	-	CASSQDPGQGLSNQPQHF	TGTGCCAGCAGCCAAGATCCGGGACAGGGTTTGAGCAATCAGCCCCAGCATTTT
TRBD2	TRBV7-8	TRBJ2-5	-	CASHKRGAPPETQYF	TGTGCCAGCCACAAGCGGGGGGCACCCCCAGAGACCCAGTACTTC
TRBD1	TRBV6-5	TRBJ1-3	once	CASSPTGGSGNTIYF	TGTGCCAGCAGCCCGACAGGGGGCAGTGGAAACACCATATATTTT
-	TRBV7-3	TRBJ2-1	-	CASSPGPDNEQFF	TGTGCCAGCAGCCCCGGACCGGACAATGAGCAGTTCTTC
-	TRBV28	TRBJ1-1	-	CASSTVWQGEAFF	TGTGCCAGCAGCACGGTGTGGCAGGGTGAAGCTTTCTTT
-	TRBV10-3	TRBJ2-3	-	CAMRPGGGADTQYF	TGTGCCATGCGGCCGGGGGGCGGGGCGGATACGCAGTATTTT
-	TRBV2	TRBJ1-3	-	CASSNSGNTIYF	TGTGCCAGTAGTAACTCTGGAAACACCATATATTTT